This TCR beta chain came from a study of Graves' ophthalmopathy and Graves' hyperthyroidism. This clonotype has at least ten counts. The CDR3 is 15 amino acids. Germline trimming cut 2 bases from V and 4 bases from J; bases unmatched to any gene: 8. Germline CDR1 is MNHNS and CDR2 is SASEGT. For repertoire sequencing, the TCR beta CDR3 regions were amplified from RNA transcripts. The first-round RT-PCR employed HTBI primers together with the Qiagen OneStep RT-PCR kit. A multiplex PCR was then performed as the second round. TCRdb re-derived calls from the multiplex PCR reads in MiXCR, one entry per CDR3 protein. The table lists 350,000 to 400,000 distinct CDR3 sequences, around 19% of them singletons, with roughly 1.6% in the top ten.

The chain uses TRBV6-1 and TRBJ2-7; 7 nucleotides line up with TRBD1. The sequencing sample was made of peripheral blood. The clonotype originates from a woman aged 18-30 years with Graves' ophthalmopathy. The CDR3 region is CASSEPGQNTYEQYF. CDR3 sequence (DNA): TGTGCCAGCAGTGAACCGGGACAGAACACTTACGAGCAGTACTTC.